This T cell receptor beta chain derives from a study of monozygotic twins with inflammatory bowel disease. CDR3 length: 18 amino acids. Template-switch reactions added UMIs with a 6-nucleotide sample barcode. TCRdb reprocessed the 5' RACE reads and keeps a single row for each CDR3 protein, giving no DNA. Its table lists approximately 300,000 distinct CDR3 sequences. This clonotype was sampled from a human donor with ulcerative colitis or Crohn's disease, or a healthy co-twin of an affected twin (not recorded which). Sequencing input: blood. This sequence joins TRBV21-1 and TRBJ2-2; the D call from TCRdb, TRBD2, cannot be confirmed without DNA. TRBV21-1 is a documented pseudogene. CDR3 amino acids: CASSARLGLAVFPGELFF.